This TCR beta chain was obtained from a study of radiotherapy plus CTLA-4 blockade in lung cancer. Study in general: Disease control reached less than 40%, with objective responses in over 15%.

TCRdb's copy holds only in-frame clones and misses some; the assay was immunoSEQ multiplex PCR. The sample includes some 40,000 clones, 79% of them seen just once. This clone was found a few times. The TCR was taken from a human donor with non-small cell lung cancer that progressed on radiotherapy plus ipilimumab. Here the sequenced sample was peripheral blood, taken from a patient treated with radiotherapy plus ipilimumab.

The CDR3: CASSRIQGPEAFF. CDR3 nucleotide sequence: TGTGCCAGCAGCCGCATACAGGGACCTGAAGCTTTCTTT. The chain recombines TRBV7-9 with TRBJ1-1; D may be TRBD1 (6 bases). Germline V gene lookup returns CDR1 SEHNR and CDR2 FQNEAQ (reference sequence). The CDR3 consists of 13 residues. V dropped 5 bases and J dropped 6 bases, with 13 bases sitting between them. The full variable domain, completed using reference TRBV7-9 and TRBJ1-1, is DTGVSQNPRHKITKRGQNVTFRCDPISEHNRLYWYRQTLGQGPEFLTYFQNEAQLEKSRLLSDRFSAERPKGSFSTLEIQRTEQGDSAMYLCASSRIQGPEAFFGQGTRLTVV.